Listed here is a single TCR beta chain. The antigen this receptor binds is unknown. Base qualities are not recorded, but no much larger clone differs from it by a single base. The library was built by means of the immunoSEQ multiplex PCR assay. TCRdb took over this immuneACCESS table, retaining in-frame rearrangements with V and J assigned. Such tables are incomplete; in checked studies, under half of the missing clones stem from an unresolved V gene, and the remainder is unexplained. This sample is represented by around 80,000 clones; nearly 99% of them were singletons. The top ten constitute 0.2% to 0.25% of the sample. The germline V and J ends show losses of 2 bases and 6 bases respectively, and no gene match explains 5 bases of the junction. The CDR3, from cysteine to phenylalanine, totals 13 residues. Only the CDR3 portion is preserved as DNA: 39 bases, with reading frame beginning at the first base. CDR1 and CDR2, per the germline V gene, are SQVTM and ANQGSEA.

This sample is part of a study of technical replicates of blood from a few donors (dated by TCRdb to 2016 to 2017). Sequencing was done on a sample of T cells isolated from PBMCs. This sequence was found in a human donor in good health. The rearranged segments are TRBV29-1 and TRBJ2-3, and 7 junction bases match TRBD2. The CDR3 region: CSVETGGDDTQYF. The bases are TGCAGCGTTGAAACGGGGGGTGATGATACGCAGTATTTT.